Listed here are 4 T cell receptor beta chains from one sample, sequenced in a study of blood T cell repertoires in COVID-19. The data were produced by immunoSEQ multiplex PCR, yet TCRdb's version contains in-frame clones alone and is incomplete. The table records 160,000 or so clones, over 75% of them present only once. The sequenced sample was PBMCs or T cells enriched from blood (not recorded which). The receptor source for this set is a man aged 35 to 55 who had recovered from COVID-19.

The chain recombines TRBV3-1 (or the pseudogene TRBV3-2) with TRBJ1-3; no reliable D call. Trimming pared 11 bases from V and 4 bases from J, leaving 12 bases between. The CDR3 loop spans 12 amino acids. CDR1 and CDR2 (germline): LGHDT, YNNKEL (reference sequence). The CDR3 region is CALRGRGNTIYF. The CDR3 nucleotides are TGTGCCCTCAGAGGGCGGGGAAACACCATATATTTT.

This clone turned up a few times. The chain has TRBV11-2 and TRBJ1-5; no definite D call. The germline V gene has CDR1 SGHAT and CDR2 FQNNGV. The V and J ends lost 1 base and 2 bases respectively, with 9 bases between them. The CDR3 spans 15 residues. CDR3 loop: CASSLGQEGNQPQHF. CDR3 nucleotide sequence: TGTGCCAGCAGCTTAGGGCAGGAGGGCAATCAGCCCCAGCATTTT.

The chain carries TRBV28 and TRBJ2-7; a possible D gene is TRBD2 (6 bases). V lost 5 bases and J lost 9, with 20 bases in between. There are 14 residues in the CDR3. CDR1 is MDHEN and CDR2 is SYDVKM in the germline V gene. Here the CDR3 DNA reads TGTGCCAGCAGTGGCGGGGACGTCGGTCTCAGGCAGTACTTC. It yields the protein CASSGGDVGLRQYF. The full variable domain, its missing parts supplied by reference TRBV28 and TRBJ2-7, is DVKVTQSSRYLVKRTGEKVFLECVQDMDHENMFWYRQDPGLGLRLIYFSYDVKMKEKGDIPEGYSVSREKKERFSLILESASTNQTSMYLCASSGGDVGLRQYFGPGTRLTVT.

As concerns this clone: Distinct nucleotide sequences in the sample also encode this CDR3. DNA of the CDR3: TGTGCCTGGGGTAGGGGGAACACTGAAGCTTTCTTT. Translated, it gives CAWGRGNTEAFF. V and J are TRBV30 and TRBJ1-1, with D tentatively TRBD1 (5 bases). CDR3 length: 12 amino acids. Between the trimmed V and J ends, which lost 5 bases and 1 base, there was a span of 8 bases. CDR1 and CDR2 from the germline V gene are GTSNPN and SVGIG (reference sequence).